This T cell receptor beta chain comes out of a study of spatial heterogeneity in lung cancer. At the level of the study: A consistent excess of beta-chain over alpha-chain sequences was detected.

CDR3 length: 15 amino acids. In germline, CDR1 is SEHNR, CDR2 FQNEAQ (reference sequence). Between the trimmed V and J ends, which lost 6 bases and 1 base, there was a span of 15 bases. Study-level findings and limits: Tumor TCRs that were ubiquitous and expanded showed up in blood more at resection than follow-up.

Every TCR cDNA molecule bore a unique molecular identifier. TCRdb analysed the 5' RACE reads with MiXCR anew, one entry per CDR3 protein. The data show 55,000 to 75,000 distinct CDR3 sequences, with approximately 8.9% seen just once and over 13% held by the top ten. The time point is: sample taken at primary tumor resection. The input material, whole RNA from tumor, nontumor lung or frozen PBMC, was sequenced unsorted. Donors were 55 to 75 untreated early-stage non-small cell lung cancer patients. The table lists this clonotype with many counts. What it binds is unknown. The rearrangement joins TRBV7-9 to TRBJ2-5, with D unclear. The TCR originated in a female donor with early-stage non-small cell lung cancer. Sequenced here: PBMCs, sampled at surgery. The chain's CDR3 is CASSPRASVQETQYF. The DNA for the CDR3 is TGTGCCAGCAGTCCTAGGGCCTCCGTCCAAGAGACCCAGTACTTC.